The 9 T cell receptor beta chains below all came from one sample that was sequenced in a study of vaccination and CD4 T cells after COVID-19. The antigens of these receptors remain unknown. Oncomine TCR Beta short-read sequencing was applied to DNA from cultured CD4+ T cells. TCRdb used MiXCR to reprocess the PCR reads, holding one entry per CDR3 protein. Of fewer than 20,000 distinct CDR3 sequences listed, 42% are singletons. Treatment: 10-day PBMC culture with coronavirus spike peptide pools or control peptides (ViraFEST assay). The input for sequencing was CD4+ T cells from blood, cultured in vitro, taken before SARS-CoV-2 vaccination. The receptors were gathered from a human donor who received a COVID-19 vaccine.

The chain couples TRBV2 to TRBJ1-6; D is undetermined. In germline, CDR1 is SNHLY, CDR2 FYNNEI. The length of the CDR3 is 13 residues. V lost 4 bases and J lost 8, with 9 bases in between. CDR3 DNA sequence: TGTGCCAGCAGTGGAGGGAGGGATTCACCCCTCCACTTT. It specifies CASSGGRDSPLHF.

V is TRBV20-1 and J is TRBJ1-4; possible D gene TRBD1, 6 bases. The CDR3 loop spans 15 amino acids. The germline CDR1 and CDR2 sequences are DFQATT and SNEGSKA (reference sequence). The V end lost 2 bases, the J end lost 0 bases, and 10 bases lay between the germline ends. The CDR3 DNA reads as TGCAGTGCTAGAAGGGGGGGGACAACTAATGAAAAACTGTTTTTT. Translation gives CSARRGGTTNEKLFF.

The chain uses TRBV6-9 and TRBJ1-1; a weak D match, TRBD1 (6 bases). Germline CDR1 and CDR2: MNHGY and SVAAGI. This CDR3 has 13 residues. The CDR3 nucleotides are TGTGAGATAAAGGCGGGGGGCGGCACTGAAGCTTTCTTT. It translates to CEIKAGGGTEAFF.

This clonotype was picked up a small number of times. CDR3 DNA: TGTGCCAGCAGAGGTGGACAGGAGTGGAGGCCCCAGCATTTT. Amino acid sequence: CASRGGQEWRPQHF. The J gene is TRBJ1-5, the V gene TRBV2; 7 bases are shared with TRBD1. The germline V gene encodes CDR1 SNHLY and CDR2 FYNNEI. This CDR3 comprises 14 residues. V shed 6 bases and J 9 bases; nucleotides not matched to a gene: 11.

The chain recombines TRBV12-5 with TRBJ1-5, with D hard to call. Germline V gene data show CDR1 as LGHNT and CDR2 as FRNRAP. This CDR3 contains 19 residues. V lost 2 bases, J lost 2 bases, and 22 bases lay in between. CDR3: CASGLIPDGYRVGNQPQHF. DNA of the CDR3: TGTGCTAGTGGTTTGATCCCGGACGGTTATAGGGTGGGCAATCAGCCCCAGCATTTT.

This clonotype is medium-sized (0.01 to 0.1%) in the sample. V usage is TRBV11-2 and J usage is TRBJ1-2; maybe TRBD1 (5 bases). V gave up 1 base and J gave up 4 bases, with 13 bases separating them. The CDR3 is 15 amino acids. The germline gives CDR1 SGHAT, CDR2 FQNNGV. In DNA, the CDR3 is TGTGCCAGCAGCTTAGTTGGACAAGGGGCCTATGGCTACACCTTC. This encodes CASSLVGQGAYGYTF.

The chain couples TRBV7-9 to TRBJ2-7; tentatively, D is TRBD1 (6 bases). This CDR3 has 15 residues. V was shortened by 0 bases and J by 5 bases, with 14 bases between the two germline ends. Germline V gene data show CDR1 as SEHNR and CDR2 as FQNEAQ (reference sequence). CDR3 bases: TGTGCCAGCAGCTTAGCATCAGGGGAAGTCCACGAGCAGTACTTC. This sequence encodes CASSLASGEVHEQYF. Variable domain in full (rest from reference TRBV7-9 and TRBJ2-7): DTGVSQNPRHKITKRGQNVTFRCDPISEHNRLYWYRQTLGQGPEFLTYFQNEAQLEKSRLLSDRFSAERPKGSFSTLEIQRTEQGDSAMYLCASSLASGEVHEQYFGPGTRLTVT.

V usage is TRBV7-4 and J usage is TRBJ1-1, with 8 positions matching TRBD1. Germline values: CDR1 SGHVT, CDR2 SQSDAQ. The CDR3 has 16 amino acids. The trim removed 5 bases at V and 0 bases at J, leaving 8 bases unmatched. CDR3 residues: CASSVVAGGLNTEAFF. In nucleotides, the CDR3 is TGTGCCAGCAGCGTAGTGGCAGGGGGCTTGAACACTGAAGCTTTCTTT.

A few counts support this clonotype. V usage is TRBV19 and J usage is TRBJ1-2, with 10 bases matching TRBD1. V dropped 3 bases and J dropped 4; count of bases not matched to a gene: 11. Germline V gene sequence: CDR1 LNHDA, CDR2 SQIVND (reference sequence). CDR3 length: 17 amino acids. CDR3 sequence reads: CASSMGIRRQGAYGYTF. The CDR3 coding sequence is TGTGCCAGTAGTATGGGGATCCGTCGACAGGGGGCCTATGGCTACACCTTC. Variable domain in full (rest from reference TRBV19 and TRBJ1-2): DGGITQSPKYLFRKEGQNVTLSCEQNLNHDAMYWYRQDPGQGLRLIYYSQIVNDFQKGDIAEGYSVSREKKESFPLTVTSAQKNPTAFYLCASSMGIRRQGAYGYTFGSGTRLTVV.